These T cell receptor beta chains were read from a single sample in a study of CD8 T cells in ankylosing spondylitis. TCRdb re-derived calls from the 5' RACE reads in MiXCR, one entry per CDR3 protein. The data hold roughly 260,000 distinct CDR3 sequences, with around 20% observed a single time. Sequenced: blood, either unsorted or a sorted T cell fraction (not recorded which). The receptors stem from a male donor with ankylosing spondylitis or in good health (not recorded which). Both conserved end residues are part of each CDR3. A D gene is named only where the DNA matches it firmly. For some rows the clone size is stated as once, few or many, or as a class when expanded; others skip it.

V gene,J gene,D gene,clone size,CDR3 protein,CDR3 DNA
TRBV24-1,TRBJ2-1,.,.,CATSDWGGADSYNEQFF,TGTGCCACCAGTGATTGGGGCGGGGCGGACTCCTACAATGAGCAGTTCTTC
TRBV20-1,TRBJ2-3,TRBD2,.,CSARIGLVADTQYF,TGCAGTGCTAGAATCGGACTAGTCGCAGATACGCAGTATTTT
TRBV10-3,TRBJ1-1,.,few,CAISGVKETEAFF,TGTGCCATCAGTGGGGTGAAGGAGACTGAAGCTTTCTTT
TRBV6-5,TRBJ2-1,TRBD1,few,CASSYLGQGKIYNEQFF,TGTGCCAGCAGTTACCTTGGACAGGGAAAGATATACAATGAGCAGTTCTTC
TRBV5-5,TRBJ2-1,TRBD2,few,CASRIGLAGGLDEQFF,TGTGCCAGCAGAATCGGACTAGCGGGGGGGCTTGATGAGCAGTTCTTC
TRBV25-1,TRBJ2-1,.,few,CATASDTGGRGEQFF,TGTGCCACCGCCTCAGACACAGGCGGTCGCGGTGAGCAGTTCTTC
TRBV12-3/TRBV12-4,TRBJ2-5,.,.,CASSFLAQRTQYF,TGTGCCAGCAGTTTTCTAGCGCAGCGGACCCAGTACTTC
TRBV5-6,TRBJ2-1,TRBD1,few,CASSSPGQGSYNEQFF,TGTGCCAGCAGCTCACCGGGACAGGGTTCCTACAATGAGCAGTTCTTC
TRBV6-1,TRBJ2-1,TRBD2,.,CASSTGGGKNYNEQFF,TGTGCCAGCAGCACCGGGGGGGGTAAGAACTACAATGAGCAGTTCTTC
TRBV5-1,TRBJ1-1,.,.,CASSPGGVMNTEAFF,TGCGCCAGCAGCCCCGGCGGGGTTATGAACACTGAAGCTTTCTTT
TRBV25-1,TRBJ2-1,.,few,CASSELSYNEQFF,TGTGCCAGCAGTGAATTGAGTTACAATGAGCAGTTCTTC
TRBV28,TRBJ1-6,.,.,CASSRGGNNSPLHF,TGTGCCAGCAGCCGGGGGGGGAACAATTCACCCCTCCACTTT
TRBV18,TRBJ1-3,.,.,CASSPKDSVHSGNTIYF,TGTGCCAGCTCACCGAAAGACAGCGTGCACTCTGGAAACACCATATATTTT
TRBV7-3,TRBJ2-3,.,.,CASSSAWGNTQYF,TGTGCCAGCAGCTCCGCTTGGGGGAATACGCAGTATTTT
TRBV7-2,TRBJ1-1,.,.,CASSLGLSSTRNTEAFF,TGTGCCAGCAGCTTAGGGCTTAGCAGCACCCGGAACACTGAAGCTTTCTTT
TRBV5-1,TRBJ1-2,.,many,CASTVTPGSGRGYTF,TGCGCCAGCACCGTAACCCCGGGATCTGGACGTGGCTACACCTTC
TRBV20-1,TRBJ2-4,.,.,CSAPGVAKNIQYF,TGCAGTGCTCCGGGGGTAGCCAAAAACATTCAGTACTTC
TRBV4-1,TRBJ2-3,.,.,CASSQGPTGPTDTQYF,TGCGCCAGCAGCCAGGGCCCGACAGGACCGACAGATACGCAGTATTTT
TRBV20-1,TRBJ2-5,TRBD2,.,CSARVPSGGETQYF,TGCAGTGCTAGAGTTCCTAGCGGGGGTGAGACCCAGTACTTC
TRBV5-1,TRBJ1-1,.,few,CASSRRPKGSDTEAFF,TGCGCCAGCAGCCGGCGGCCTAAGGGATCGGACACTGAAGCTTTCTTT
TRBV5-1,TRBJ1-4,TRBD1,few,CASSPDRVGEKLFF,TGCGCCAGCAGCCCGGACAGGGTCGGTGAAAAACTGTTTTTT
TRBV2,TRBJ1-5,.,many,CASRLRDSNQPQHF,TGTGCCAGCAGACTCCGGGACAGCAATCAGCCCCAGCATTTT
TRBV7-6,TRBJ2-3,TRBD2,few,CASSTGLAGGADTQYF,TGTGCCAGCAGCACGGGACTAGCGGGGGGTGCAGATACGCAGTATTTT
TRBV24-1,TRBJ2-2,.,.,CATSDLTTVKDTGELFF,TGTGCCACCAGTGATTTGACTACAGTTAAAGACACCGGGGAGCTGTTTTTT
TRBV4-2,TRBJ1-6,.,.,CASSQLPNSPLHF,TGTGCCAGCAGCCAACTGCCTAATTCACCCCTCCACTTT
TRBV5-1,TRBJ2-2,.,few,CASSLAGGVYTGELFF,TGCGCCAGCAGCTTGGCTGGGGGAGTGTACACCGGGGAGCTGTTTTTT
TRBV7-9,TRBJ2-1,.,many,CASSLGGNSDEQFF,TGTGCCAGCAGCTTAGGCGGGAACTCCGATGAGCAGTTCTTC
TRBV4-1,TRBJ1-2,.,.,CASSQPQAGSLAGYTF,TGCGCCAGCAGCCAACCCCAGGCCGGCAGCTTGGCTGGCTACACCTTC
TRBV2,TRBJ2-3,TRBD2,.,CASRGSGGTSTDTQYF,TGTGCCTCCCGGGGTAGCGGGGGGACTAGCACAGATACGCAGTATTTT
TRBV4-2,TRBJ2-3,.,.,CASSPLNGASTDTQYF,TGTGCCAGCAGCCCCTTAAATGGAGCTAGCACAGATACGCAGTATTTT
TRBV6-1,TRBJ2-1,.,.,CASSGNRVEQFF,TGTGCCAGCAGTGGTAACAGGGTCGAGCAGTTCTTC
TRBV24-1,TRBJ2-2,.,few,CATSDLVPTGELFF,TGTGCCACCAGTGATTTGGTTCCGACCGGGGAGCTGTTTTTT
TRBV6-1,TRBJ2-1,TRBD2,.,CASSDQRGVGEQFF,TGTGCCAGCAGTGATCAGCGGGGGGTAGGTGAGCAGTTCTTC
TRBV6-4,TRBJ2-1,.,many,CASSGASVNEQFF,TGTGCCAGCAGTGGGGCTAGTGTAAATGAGCAGTTCTTC
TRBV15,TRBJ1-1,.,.,CATSVRTLNTEAFF,TGTGCCACCAGCGTCCGGACTTTGAACACTGAAGCTTTCTTT
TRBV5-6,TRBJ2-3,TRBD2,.,CASSTGLARDTQYF,TGTGCCAGCAGCACGGGACTAGCAAGAGATACGCAGTATTTT
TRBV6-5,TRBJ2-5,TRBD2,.,CASSSTSGGVETQYF,TGTGCCAGCAGTTCGACTAGCGGGGGGGTGGAGACCCAGTACTTC
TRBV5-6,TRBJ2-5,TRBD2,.,CASSLGPSGGQETQYF,TGTGCCAGCAGCTTGGGTCCTAGCGGGGGGCAAGAGACCCAGTACTTC
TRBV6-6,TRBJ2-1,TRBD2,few,CASNWEGEQFF,TGTGCCAGCAACTGGGAGGGTGAGCAGTTCTTC
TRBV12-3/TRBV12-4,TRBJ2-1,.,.,CASSGLGGPGNEQFF,TGTGCCAGCAGTGGACTGGGGGGGCCCGGGAATGAGCAGTTCTTC
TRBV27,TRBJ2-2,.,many,CASSSTGTANTGELFF,TGTGCCAGCAGTTCAACCGGGACTGCGAACACCGGGGAGCTGTTTTTT
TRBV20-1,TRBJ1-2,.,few,CSATRQLSNYGYTF,TGCAGTGCTACCCGACAGCTTTCTAACTATGGCTACACCTTC
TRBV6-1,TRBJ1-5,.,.,CASSEGFQPQHF,TGTGCCAGCAGTGAAGGTTTTCAGCCCCAGCATTTT
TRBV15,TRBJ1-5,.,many,CATTEDGRNQPQHF,TGTGCCACCACCGAGGACGGACGCAATCAGCCCCAGCATTTT
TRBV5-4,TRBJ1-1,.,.,CASSLDRVRNTEAFF,TGTGCCAGCAGCTTGGACAGAGTTCGCAACACTGAAGCTTTCTTT
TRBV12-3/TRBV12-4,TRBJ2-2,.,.,CASTQRGVDTGELFF,TGTGCCAGCACCCAGAGAGGTGTCGACACCGGGGAGCTGTTTTTT
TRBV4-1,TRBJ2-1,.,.,CASSQEAEYNEQFF,TGCGCCAGCAGCCAAGAGGCAGAATACAATGAGCAGTTCTTC
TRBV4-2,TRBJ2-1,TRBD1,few,CASSRQGKRRTDNEQFF,TGTGCCAGCAGCCGACAGGGGAAAAGAAGGACCGACAATGAGCAGTTCTTC
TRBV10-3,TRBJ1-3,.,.,CAIRGDSGNTIYF,TGTGCCATCAGGGGGGACTCTGGAAACACCATATATTTT
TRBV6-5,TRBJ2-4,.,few,CASSYGVAYGIQYF,TGTGCCAGCAGTTACGGGGTAGCGTATGGCATTCAGTACTTC
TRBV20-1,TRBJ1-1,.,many,CSAKDGSSFLNTEAFF,TGCAGTGCGAAGGACGGAAGCAGCTTTCTGAACACTGAAGCTTTCTTT
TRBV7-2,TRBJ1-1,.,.,CASSLGRALNTEAFF,TGTGCCAGCAGCTTAGGGAGAGCGTTGAACACTGAAGCTTTCTTT
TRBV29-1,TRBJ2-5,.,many,CSVEDQASGRQYF,TGCAGCGTTGAAGATCAGGCGAGCGGCAGACAGTACTTC